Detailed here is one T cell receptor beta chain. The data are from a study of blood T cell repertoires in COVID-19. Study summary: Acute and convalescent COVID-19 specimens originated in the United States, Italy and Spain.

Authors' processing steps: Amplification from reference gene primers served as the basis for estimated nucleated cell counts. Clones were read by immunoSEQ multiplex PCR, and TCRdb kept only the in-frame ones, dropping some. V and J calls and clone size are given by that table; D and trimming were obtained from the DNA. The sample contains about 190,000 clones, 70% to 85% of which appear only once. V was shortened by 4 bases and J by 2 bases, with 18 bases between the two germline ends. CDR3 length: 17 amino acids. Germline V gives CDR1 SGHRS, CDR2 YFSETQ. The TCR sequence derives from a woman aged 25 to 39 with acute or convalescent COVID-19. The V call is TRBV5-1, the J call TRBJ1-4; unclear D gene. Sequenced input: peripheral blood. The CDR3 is CASSRSPPWLTNEKLFF. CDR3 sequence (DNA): TGCGCCAGCAGCCGCAGTCCCCCTTGGTTGACTAATGAAAAACTGTTTTTT.